The 3 T cell receptor beta chains reported below all come from one sample, sequenced in a study of response to subunit inactivated influenza vaccine. From the RT-PCR reads, TCRdb called clonotypes with MiXCR, one entry per CDR3 protein. The sample has about 700,000 distinct CDR3 sequences, roughly 13% seen once. The input for sequencing was PBMCs from blood, taken 14 to 15 days before vaccination. Receptor source: a man between 50 and 59 years old who received an inactivated influenza vaccine.

The table lists this clonotype with many counts. The chain recombines TRBV7-9 with TRBJ2-5; either TRBD1 or TRBD2 may supply D (6 bases each). CDR1 is SEHNR and CDR2 is FQNEAQ in the germline V gene (reference sequence). The ends were cut back, 1 base at V and 5 bases at J, with 14 bases in the middle. This CDR3 is 15 amino acids long. For the CDR3, the DNA is TGTGCCAGCAGCTTAGACGGGGGCGTCTTGGAGACCCAGTACTTC. Amino acid sequence: CASSLDGGVLETQYF.

The chain is built from TRBV7-2 and TRBJ2-1; D remains unclear. The germline V and J ends were trimmed by 3 bases and 10 bases, with 13 bases remaining between them. The CDR3 covers 13 residues. The germline V gene encodes CDR1 SGHTA and CDR2 FQGNSA. In DNA form, the CDR3 reads TGTGCCAGCAGCTTTCGGCCCTACGGGGAGCAGTTCTTC. Its protein is CASSFRPYGEQFF.

The chain's CDR3 is CAWSSSWNEQFF. Written as DNA, the CDR3 is TGTGCCTGGAGCAGTTCCTGGAATGAGCAGTTCTTC. The V and J genes are TRBV30 and TRBJ2-1, with unresolved D. V dropped 3 bases and J dropped 7 bases, with 10 bases sitting between them. The germline CDR1 and CDR2 sequences are GTSNPN and SVGIG (reference sequence). CDR3 size: 12 residues.